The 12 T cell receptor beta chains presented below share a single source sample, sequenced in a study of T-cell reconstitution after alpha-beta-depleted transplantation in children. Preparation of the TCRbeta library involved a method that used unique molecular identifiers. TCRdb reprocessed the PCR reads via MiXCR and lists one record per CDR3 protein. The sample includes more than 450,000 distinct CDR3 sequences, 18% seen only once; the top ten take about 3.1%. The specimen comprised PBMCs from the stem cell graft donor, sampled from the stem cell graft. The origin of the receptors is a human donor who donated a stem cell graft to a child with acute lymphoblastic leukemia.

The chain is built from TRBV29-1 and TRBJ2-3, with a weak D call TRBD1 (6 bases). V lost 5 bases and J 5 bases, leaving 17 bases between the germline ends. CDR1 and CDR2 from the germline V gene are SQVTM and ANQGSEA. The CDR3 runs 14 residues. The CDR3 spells CSVRGTWTGDTQYF. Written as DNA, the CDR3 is TGCAGCGTTCGAGGGACATGGACGGGAGATACGCAGTATTTT.

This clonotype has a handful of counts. The CDR3 bases are TGTGCCAGCAGAGATGGGACAGGGGGCACGAACACTGAAGCTTTCTTT. Protein sequence: CASRDGTGGTNTEAFF. This chain connects TRBV7-9 to TRBJ1-1; TRBD1 matches 12 bases. Trimming removed 6 bases from V and 1 base from J; junction bases left unmatched: 6. Germline V gene sequence: CDR1 SEHNR, CDR2 FQNEAQ (reference sequence). CDR3 size: 16 residues.

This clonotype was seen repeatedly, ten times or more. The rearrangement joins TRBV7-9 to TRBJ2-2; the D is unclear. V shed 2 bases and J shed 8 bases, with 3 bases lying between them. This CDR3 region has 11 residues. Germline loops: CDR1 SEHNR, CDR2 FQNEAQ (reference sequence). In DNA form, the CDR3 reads TGTGCCAGCAGCTTATCTGGGGAGCTGTTTTTT. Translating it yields CASSLSGELFF.

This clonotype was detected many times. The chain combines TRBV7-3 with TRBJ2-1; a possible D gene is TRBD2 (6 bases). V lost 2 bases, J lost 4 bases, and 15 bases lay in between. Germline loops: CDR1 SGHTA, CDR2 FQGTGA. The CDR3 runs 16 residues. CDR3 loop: CASSLGAVAAYNEQFF. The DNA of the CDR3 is TGTGCCAGCAGCTTAGGTGCGGTAGCGGCATACAATGAGCAGTTCTTC.

Here the CDR3 DNA reads TGTGCCAGCAGCCCCAGCGGAGGTTGGGAGGGAGCCGGGGAGCTGTTTTTT. Translated, it gives CASSPSGGWEGAGELFF. This chain connects TRBV3-1 to TRBJ2-2, with 7 bases that match TRBD2. The V gene's germline CDR1 is LGHDT and CDR2 YNNKEL (reference sequence). This CDR3 is 17 amino acids long. After removal of 4 bases from V and 6 bases from J, the junction contained 14 bases not matched to a gene.

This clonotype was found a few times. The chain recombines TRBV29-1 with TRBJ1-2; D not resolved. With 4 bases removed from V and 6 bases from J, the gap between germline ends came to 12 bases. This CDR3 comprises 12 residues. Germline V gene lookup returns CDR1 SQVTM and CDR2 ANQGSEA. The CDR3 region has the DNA TGCAGCGTTGTCGGCCAGGCGGATGGCTACACCTTC. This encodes CSVVGQADGYTF.

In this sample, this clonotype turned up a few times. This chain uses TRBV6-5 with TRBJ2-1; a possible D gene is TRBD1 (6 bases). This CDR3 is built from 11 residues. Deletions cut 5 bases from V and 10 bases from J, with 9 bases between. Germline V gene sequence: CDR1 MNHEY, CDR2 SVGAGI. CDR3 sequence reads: CASSPGQEQFF. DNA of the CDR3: TGTGCCAGCAGTCCTGGACAGGAGCAGTTCTTC.

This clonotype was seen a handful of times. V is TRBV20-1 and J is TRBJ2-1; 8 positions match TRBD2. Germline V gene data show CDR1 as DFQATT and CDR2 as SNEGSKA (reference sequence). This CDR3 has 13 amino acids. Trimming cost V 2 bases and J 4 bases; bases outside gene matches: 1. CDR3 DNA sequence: TGCAGTGCTAGAACGGGAGGGTACAATGAGCAGTTCTTC. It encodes CSARTGGYNEQFF.

In DNA, the CDR3 is TGCGCCAGCAACCGAGGTGAGGGAAACGAGCAGTACTTC. This encodes CASNRGEGNEQYF. The J gene is TRBJ2-7, the V gene TRBV5-1, with D possibly being TRBD2 (5 bases). Trimming removed 6 bases from V and 5 bases from J, with 15 bases in between. This CDR3 has 13 amino acids. The germline V gene has CDR1 SGHRS and CDR2 YFSETQ.

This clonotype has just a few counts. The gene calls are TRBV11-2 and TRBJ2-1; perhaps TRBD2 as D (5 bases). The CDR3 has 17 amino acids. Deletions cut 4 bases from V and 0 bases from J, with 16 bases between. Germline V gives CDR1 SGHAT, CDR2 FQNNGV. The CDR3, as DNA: TGTGCCAGCAGCTCCGGCGAGGGCTGGGGCTCCTACAATGAGCAGTTCTTC. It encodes CASSSGEGWGSYNEQFF.

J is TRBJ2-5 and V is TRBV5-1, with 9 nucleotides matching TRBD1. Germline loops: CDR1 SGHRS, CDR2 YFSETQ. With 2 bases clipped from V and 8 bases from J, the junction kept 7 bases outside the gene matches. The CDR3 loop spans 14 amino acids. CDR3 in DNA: TGCGCCAGCAGCTTCGGGACAGGGAAGAGAACCCAGTACTTC. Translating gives CASSFGTGKRTQYF.

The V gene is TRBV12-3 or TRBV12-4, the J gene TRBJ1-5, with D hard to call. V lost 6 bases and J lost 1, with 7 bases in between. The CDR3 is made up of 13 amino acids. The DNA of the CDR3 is TGTGCCAGCAGAGCGCTGAGCAATCAGCCCCAGCATTTT. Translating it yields CASRALSNQPQHF.